These 21 T cell receptor beta chains came from one sample sequenced in a study of OX40 agonist ivuxolimab in advanced cancers. The assay was immunoSEQ multiplex PCR, and TCRdb's table has in-frame clones only and misses some. The table has 45,000 to 50,000 clones, 70% to 90% seen once. Specimen: CD4+ or CD8+ T cells sorted from blood, collected in a trial of the OX40 agonist ivuxolimab. The origin of the receptors is an adult with an advanced solid tumor such as melanoma, head and neck, liver or kidney cancer.

The genes are TRBV14 and TRBJ1-4; no clear D. Looked up from germline, CDR1 is SGHDN and CDR2 is FVKESK. V lost 2 bases and J lost 11, with 24 bases in between. The CDR3 consists of 17 residues. In DNA, the CDR3 is TGTGCCAGCAGCCAATACCCGGGCTCGGTGTCAATAGGGAAACTGTTTTTT. It encodes CASSQYPGSVSIGKLFF. Together with reference TRBV14 and TRBJ1-4, the CDR3 gives the full variable domain: EAGVTQFPSHSVIEKGQTVTLRCDPISGHDNLYWYRRVMGKEIKFLLHFVKESKQDESGMPNNRFLAERTGGTYSTLKVQPAELEDSGVYFCASSQYPGSVSIGKLFFGSGTQLSVL.

V is TRBV18 and J is TRBJ2-1; TRBD2 matches at 8 bases. Unmatched junction bases numbered 8, after V lost 6 bases and J lost 4 bases. This CDR3 is 15 amino acids long. The germline V gene has CDR1 KGHSH and CDR2 LQKENI. For the CDR3, the DNA is TGTGCCAGCTCCAAGGGACTAGGGGATTACAATGAGCAGTTCTTC. Translated: CASSKGLGDYNEQFF.

V and J are TRBV11-1 and TRBJ2-5; D gene uncertain. The J call may be mistaken, given a closer DNA end match to TRBJ2-7. CDR1 SGHAT and CDR2 FQDESV come from the germline V gene (reference sequence). The CDR3 has 13 amino acids. The CDR3 DNA reads as TGTGCCAGCAGCTTAGGGAAGTACTACGAGCAGTACTTC. Amino acids: CASSLGKYYEQYF.

The rearrangement uses TRBV4-3 and TRBJ2-7, with 7 bases that match TRBD1. This CDR3 contains 15 residues. Unmatched junction bases numbered 5, after V lost 0 bases and J lost 3 bases. Germline V gives CDR1 LGHNA, CDR2 YSLEER. In DNA, the CDR3 is TGCGCCAGCAGCCAAGAGAGACAGGGCCGCTACGAGCAGTACTTC. Its protein is CASSQERQGRYEQYF.

The chain carries TRBV7-8 and TRBJ2-7; D not resolved. Germline CDR1 and CDR2: SGHVS and FQNEAQ. The CDR3 loop spans 15 amino acids. V was shortened by 3 bases and J by 7 bases, with 19 bases between the two germline ends. The CDR3 DNA follows: TGTGCCAGCAGCTTTCCCGCGCGGCCCGAGGAGGAGCAGTACTTC. It codes for CASSFPARPEEEQYF.

The J gene is TRBJ2-2, the V gene TRBV10-3; TRBD2 is a possible D gene (5 bases). Looked up from germline, CDR1 is ENHRY and CDR2 is SYGVKD. This CDR3 spans 11 amino acids. The ends were cut back, 9 bases at V and 4 bases at J, with 6 bases in the middle. The CDR3 coding sequence is TGTGCCATTCGGGGCACCGGGGAGCTGTTTTTT. It yields the protein CAIRGTGELFF.

The rearrangement joins TRBV9 to TRBJ1-5; no reliable D call. CDR1 SGDLS and CDR2 YYNGEE come from the germline V gene. Trimming left V 3 bases short and J 6 bases short, with 10 bases between. The CDR3 length is 13 residues. The CDR3 coding sequence is TGTGCCAGCAGCGCCATAGAGGGTCAGCCCCAGCATTTT. It yields the protein CASSAIEGQPQHF.

V gene TRBV5-1 combines with J gene TRBJ2-4; D might be TRBD1 (7 bases). Germline V gene sequence: CDR1 SGHRS, CDR2 YFSETQ. The CDR3 has 16 amino acids. V was trimmed by 0 bases and J by 8 bases, leaving 18 bases between them. CDR3: CASSLGGTVIGDIQYF. The CDR3 DNA is TGCGCCAGCAGCTTGGGCGGGACAGTAATTGGGGACATTCAGTACTTC.

V is TRBV10-3 and J is TRBJ1-5, with a tentative D call TRBD1 (5 bases). Germline values: CDR1 ENHRY, CDR2 SYGVKD. V was trimmed by 8 bases and J by 7 bases, leaving 9 bases between them. The CDR3 covers 11 residues. This chain's CDR3 is CAIERDQPQHF. The CDR3 coding sequence is TGTGCCATCGAAAGGGACCAGCCCCAGCATTTT.

For the CDR3, the DNA is TGTGCCAGCAGCGTAGACGTCAAAAACACCGGGGAGCTGTTTTTT. Encoded protein: CASSVDVKNTGELFF. The chain couples TRBV9 to TRBJ2-2; unclear D gene. Trimming removed 0 bases at V and 2 bases at J, with 8 bases between. The CDR3 spans 15 residues. The germline V gene has CDR1 SGDLS and CDR2 YYNGEE. The whole variable domain, filled in from reference TRBV9 and TRBJ2-2, reads DSGVTQTPKHLITATGQRVTLRCSPRSGDLSVYWYQQSLDQGLQFLIQYYNGEERAKGNILERFSAQQFPDLHSELNLSSLELGDSALYFCASSVDVKNTGELFFGEGSRLTVL.

Only one count was recorded for this clone. The rearrangement links TRBV6-5 to TRBJ2-7; 8 bases fit TRBD1. The length of the CDR3 is 16 residues. Per germline, CDR1 MNHEY and CDR2 SVGAGI. The junction had 14 bases not matched to a gene; V was cut back by 4 bases and J by 6 bases. This CDR3 reads CASSLFTGGSATEQYF. The CDR3 region has the DNA TGTGCCAGCAGTTTATTTACAGGGGGGTCAGCTACCGAGCAGTACTTC.

This clone was seen a single time. This chain joins TRBV11-2 and TRBJ2-3, with 16 bases aligning to TRBD2. This CDR3 contains 16 residues. In germline, CDR1 is SGHAT, CDR2 FQNNGV. J was trimmed by 4 bases and V by 7 bases; bases with no gene match: 5. The CDR3 DNA reads as TGTGCCAGCATGGGGACTAGCGGGAGGGATCCAGATACGCAGTATTTT. Translating gives CASMGTSGRDPDTQYF.

The J gene is TRBJ1-4, the V gene TRBV4-1, with D possibly being TRBD1 (5 bases). The CDR3 sequence is 17 residues long. Trimming pared 0 bases from V and 7 bases from J, leaving 18 bases between. Germline V gene lookup returns CDR1 MGHRA and CDR2 YSYEKL. CDR3 bases: TGCGCCAGCAGCCAAGATCGTGGTGGAGGGGTCGGTGAAAAACTGTTTTTT. Protein sequence: CASSQDRGGGVGEKLFF.

The V call is TRBV19, the J call TRBJ1-5; D uncertain. The CDR3 totals 14 residues. Germline CDR1 is LNHDA and CDR2 is SQIVND (reference sequence). The V end lost 4 bases, the J end lost 4 bases, and 11 bases lay between the germline ends. In nucleotides, the CDR3 is TGTGCCAGTAGTAATCTGGACTGGAATCAGCCCCAGCATTTT. Translating it yields CASSNLDWNQPQHF.

The rearrangement joins TRBV30 to TRBJ2-5; D not resolved. The ends were cut back, 0 bases at V and 1 base at J, with 12 bases in the middle. The CDR3 runs to 15 residues. The germline gives CDR1 GTSNPN, CDR2 SVGIG (reference sequence). CDR3 loop: CAWSVPWAGQETQYF. The CDR3 coding sequence is TGTGCCTGGAGTGTACCTTGGGCTGGCCAAGAGACCCAGTACTTC.

This chain connects TRBV10-3 to TRBJ1-2; D gene unclear. The CDR3 sequence is 11 residues long. Germline assignment: CDR1 ENHRY and CDR2 SYGVKD. Trimming left V 5 bases short and J 0 bases short, with 1 base between. CDR3 in DNA: TGTGCCATCAGTTCTAACTATGGCTACACCTTC. It translates to CAISSNYGYTF.

The chain links TRBV6-5 to TRBJ2-3; perhaps D is TRBD1 or TRBD2 (5 bases each). This CDR3 is built from 13 residues. Germline V gene data show CDR1 as MNHEY and CDR2 as SVGAGI. V lost 8 bases and J lost 2, with 11 bases in between. The CDR3 nucleotides are TGTGCCAGCGCAGGGAGATACACAGATACGCAGTATTTT. Translation: CASAGRYTDTQYF.

The chain links TRBV11-2 to TRBJ2-7; TRBD2 agrees at 7 bases. V lost 4 bases, J lost 1 base, and 16 bases stayed unmatched. The germline CDR1 and CDR2 sequences are SGHAT and FQNNGV. The length of the CDR3 is 18 residues. CDR3 loop: CASSSISRASGRSYEQYF. The DNA for the CDR3 is TGTGCCAGCAGCTCAATTTCCAGGGCTAGCGGCCGGTCCTACGAGCAGTACTTC. The full variable domain, completed using reference TRBV11-2 and TRBJ2-7, is EAGVAQSPRYKIIEKRQSVAFWCNPISGHATLYWYQQILGQGPKLLIQFQNNGVVDDSQLPKDRFSAERLKGVDSTLKIQPAKLEDSAVYLCASSSISRASGRSYEQYFGPGTRLTVT.

The chain couples TRBV6-5 to TRBJ2-2; D may be TRBD1 (6 bases). Trimming removed 5 bases from V and 2 bases from J, with 12 bases in between. CDR1 and CDR2 from the germline V gene are MNHEY and SVGAGI. The CDR3 covers 15 residues. The CDR3 nucleotides read TGTGCCAGCAGTCCCACAGGGATCAACACCGGGGAGCTGTTTTTT. This gives the protein CASSPTGINTGELFF.

V and J are TRBV2 and TRBJ1-6; 9 nucleotides align to TRBD1. Germline values: CDR1 SNHLY, CDR2 FYNNEI. After removal of 6 bases from V and 7 bases from J, the junction contained 7 bases not matched to a gene. This CDR3 comprises 15 residues. CDR3 nucleotides: TGTGCCAGCAGAAGAACCGGGACAGGGAATTCACCCCTCCACTTT. This translates into CASRRTGTGNSPLHF.

The V and J genes are TRBV5-1 and TRBJ2-7, with 10 positions matching TRBD2. CDR3 length: 14 residues. Germline V gene lookup returns CDR1 SGHRS and CDR2 YFSETQ. J was trimmed by 9 bases and V by 4 bases; bases with no gene match: 10. The chain's CDR3 is CASSTSGDMTGQYF. Written as DNA, the CDR3 is TGCGCCAGCAGCACTAGCGGGGACATGACTGGGCAGTACTTC. The full variable domain, rest sourced from reference TRBV5-1 and TRBJ2-7, is KAGVTQTPRYLIKTRGQQVTLSCSPISGHRSVSWYQQTPGQGLQFLFEYFSETQRNKGNFPGRFSGRQFSNSRSEMNVSTLELGDSALYLCASSTSGDMTGQYFGPGTRLTVT.